This T cell receptor (beta chain) originates from a study of CD8 T cells in Susac syndrome. The RNA, roughly 0.5 to 1 ug, was put through reverse transcription using random hexamers. TCRdb reanalysed the immunoSEQ multiplex PCR reads using MiXCR and keeps one entry per CDR3 protein. The sample records over 150,000 distinct CDR3 sequences, about 95% being singletons. This CDR3 comprises 12 residues. V was pared by 5 bases and J by 6 bases, with 4 bases of the junction left unmatched. In its sample, this clonotype was seen a few times. No antigen is known for it. High-throughput TCR beta sequencing covered peripheral CD8+ and CD4+ T cells. Relapsing-remitting disease, either stable or active, was present in the multiple sclerosis controls, who were treatment-naive patients. The CD8+ and CD4+ T cells were negatively isolated, with the TEMRA cells enriched by FACS. Study-wide points: An acknowledgment was made by the study that its TCR sequencing and HLA analysis involved relatively few individuals.

Sequences were obtained from CD4+ T cells from PBMCs. This TCR came from a human donor with multiple sclerosis. The rearrangement joins TRBV12-3 or TRBV12-4 to TRBJ2-7; TRBD2 matches at 7 bases. The CDR3 protein is CASSPGRAEQYF. Here the CDR3 DNA reads TGTGCCAGCAGTCCGGGGAGGGCCGAGCAGTACTTC.